This T cell receptor (beta chain) was identified during a study of blood T cell repertoires in COVID-19. CDR3 size: 14 residues. V lost 3 bases to trimming and J lost 7 bases, with 16 bases between them. The germline CDR1 and CDR2 sequences are SGDLS and YYNGEE. Repertoires were generated with immunoSEQ multiplex PCR, while TCRdb's copy carries only in-frame clones and drops some. The sample shows roughly 330,000 clones, approximately 89% of them seen only once. In terms of age and location, participants ranged from about 18 to 95 years and lived in around 22 US areas. This sequence originates from a man aged 30 to 39 who had recovered from COVID-19. The V call is TRBV9, the J call TRBJ1-2; D perhaps matches TRBD1 (6 bases). The sequenced sample was PBMCs or T cells enriched from blood (not recorded which). The DNA for the CDR3 is TGTGCCAGCAGCGCGAAAACAGGGTCCTTTGGCTACACCTTC. Residues: CASSAKTGSFGYTF.